The 9 T cell receptor beta chains below were found in one sample sequenced in a study of cytomegalovirus exposure and HLA in healthy donors. PCR employed 60 Vbeta and 13 Jbeta primers. Method: immunoSEQ multiplex PCR; TCRdb's copy keeps in-frame clones and lacks some. The sample lists some 170,000 clones; 75% to 85% were seen once. The sequencing sample was made of PBMCs. The receptors were gathered from a girl aged 2 to 10 in good health and CMV-seropositive.

This chain links TRBV5-1 with TRBJ2-2; no definite D call. There are 13 residues in the CDR3. CDR1 and CDR2 (germline): SGHRS, YFSETQ. Trimming removed 5 bases at V and 5 bases at J, with 10 bases between. CDR3 residues: CASRAVVTGELFF. Written as DNA, the CDR3 is TGCGCCAGCAGGGCGGTGGTTACCGGGGAGCTGTTTTTT.

This chain's CDR3 is CASRRDRGHEQYF. The CDR3 nucleotides read TGTGCCAGCAGGAGGGACAGGGGCCACGAGCAGTACTTC. This chain connects TRBV2 to TRBJ2-7; 10 nucleotides align to TRBD1. After removal of 6 bases from V and 5 bases from J, the junction contained 4 bases not matched to a gene. This CDR3 spans 13 amino acids. Germline CDR1 and CDR2: SNHLY and FYNNEI.

This chain uses TRBV2 with TRBJ1-4; 7 positions match TRBD1. In germline, CDR1 is SNHLY, CDR2 FYNNEI. The CDR3 loop spans 14 amino acids. The ends lost 4 bases at V and 5 bases at J; junction bases unmatched: 4. The CDR3 coding sequence is TGTGCCAGCAGTGGTTACAGGGGCAATGAAAAACTGTTTTTT. Amino acids: CASSGYRGNEKLFF.

This chain uses TRBV5-1 with TRBJ2-3, with 7 bases that match TRBD2. Trimming at V came to 4 bases and at J to 6 bases, leaving 17 bases not matched to a gene. Per the germline V gene, CDR1 is SGHRS and CDR2 is YFSETQ. The CDR3 extends over 17 amino acids. CDR3 in DNA: TGCGCCAGCAGCGCCTACCTAGAGGCGGGAGCGGGGGATACGCAGTATTTT. This encodes CASSAYLEAGAGDTQYF.

The chain has TRBV11-2 and TRBJ1-5; 8 positions match TRBD1. Unmatched junction bases numbered 16, after V lost 5 bases and J lost 1 base. Germline CDR1 reads SGHAT; CDR2 reads FQNNGV. The CDR3 runs 19 residues. The CDR3 is CASSPGRGQTVASNQPQHF. The DNA of the CDR3 is TGTGCCAGCAGCCCGGGCAGGGGGCAGACAGTTGCGAGCAATCAGCCCCAGCATTTT.

V and J are TRBV7-8 and TRBJ2-1; 7 nucleotides agree with TRBD2. V lost 4 bases to trimming and J lost 4 bases; unmatched junction nucleotides: 10. Germline V gene sequence: CDR1 SGHVS, CDR2 FQNEAQ. This CDR3 region has 16 residues. The CDR3 region has the DNA TGTGCCAGCAGCTACGGGCGGGCTAGCGGTTACAATGAGCAGTTCTTC. It yields the protein CASSYGRASGYNEQFF. The full variable domain, with the rest looked up from reference TRBV7-8 and TRBJ2-1, is GAGVSQSPRYKVAKRGQDVALRCDPISGHVSLFWYQQALGQGPEFLTYFQNEAQLDKSGLPSDRFFAERPEGSVSTLKIQRTQQEDSAVYLCASSYGRASGYNEQFFGPGTRLTVL.

The chain recombines TRBV6-1 with TRBJ1-1; 9 bases agree with TRBD1. The junction had 9 bases not matched to a gene; V was cut back by 5 bases and J by 5 bases. The CDR3 has 15 amino acids. Germline CDR1 reads MNHNS; CDR2 reads SASEGT. This CDR3 is CASSSPQGAWTEAFF. CDR3 DNA sequence: TGTGCCAGCAGTAGTCCACAGGGGGCATGGACTGAAGCTTTCTTT.

The chain has TRBV19 and TRBJ1-5, with D maybe TRBD1 (5 bases). The germline CDR1 and CDR2 sequences are LNHDA and SQIVND (reference sequence). The CDR3 totals 15 residues. V lost 3 bases and J lost 3, with 12 bases in between. This CDR3 reads CASSMGGLLNQPQHF. CDR3 DNA sequence: TGTGCCAGTAGTATGGGGGGACTGCTCAATCAGCCCCAGCATTTT.

The V gene is TRBV2, the J gene TRBJ1-5; a possible D gene is TRBD1 (5 bases). Looked up from germline, CDR1 is SNHLY and CDR2 is FYNNEI. This CDR3 is built from 16 residues. Trimming took 5 bases from V and 0 from J, leaving 14 bases between them. This CDR3 reads CASSPQDIPSNQPQHF. CDR3 nucleotide sequence: TGTGCCAGCAGTCCCCAGGACATACCTAGCAATCAGCCCCAGCATTTT. The complete variable domain, with remaining parts taken from reference TRBV2 and TRBJ1-5, reads EPEVTQTPSHQVTQMGQEVILRCVPISNHLYFYWYRQILGQKVEFLVSFYNNEISEKSEIFDDQFSVERPDGSNFTLKIRSTKLEDSAMYFCASSPQDIPSNQPQHFGDGTRLSIL.